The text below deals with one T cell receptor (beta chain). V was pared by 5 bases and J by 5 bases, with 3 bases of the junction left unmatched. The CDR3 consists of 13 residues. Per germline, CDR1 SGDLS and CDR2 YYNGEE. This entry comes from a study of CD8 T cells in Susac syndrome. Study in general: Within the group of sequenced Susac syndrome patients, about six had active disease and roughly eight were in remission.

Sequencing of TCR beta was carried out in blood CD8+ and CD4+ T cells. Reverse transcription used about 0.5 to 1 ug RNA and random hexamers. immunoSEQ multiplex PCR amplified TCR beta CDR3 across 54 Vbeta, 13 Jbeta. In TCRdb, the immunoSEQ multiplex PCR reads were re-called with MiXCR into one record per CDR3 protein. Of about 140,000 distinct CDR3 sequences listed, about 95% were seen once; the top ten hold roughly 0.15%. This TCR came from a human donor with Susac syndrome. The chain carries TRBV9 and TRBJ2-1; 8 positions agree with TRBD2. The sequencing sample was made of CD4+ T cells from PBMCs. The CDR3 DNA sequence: TGTGCCAGCAGTAGCGGGACCCACAATGAGCAGTTCTTC. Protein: CASSSGTHNEQFF. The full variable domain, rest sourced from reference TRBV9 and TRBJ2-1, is DSGVTQTPKHLITATGQRVTLRCSPRSGDLSVYWYQQSLDQGLQFLIQYYNGEERAKGNILERFSAQQFPDLHSELNLSSLELGDSALYFCASSSGTHNEQFFGPGTRLTVL.